Given below is one T cell receptor beta chain in context. Its antigen is unknown. The data were obtained in a study of cytomegalovirus exposure and HLA in healthy donors. V was trimmed by 10 bases and J by 0 bases, leaving 12 bases between them. Germline loops: CDR1 LNHNV, CDR2 YYDKDF (reference sequence). The CDR3 contains 13 residues. Study-wide results and limits: Most likely, a cluster of highly shared sequence variants arose as a sequencing artifact. A few V segments could not be told apart, such as TRBV6-2 and TRBV6-3, and were left out. Using the classifier, cytomegalovirus status was reportedly diagnosed with high specificity and sensitivity. A missense DCLRE1C variant was associated with V- and J-gene trimming of TCR beta chains in a later analysis, and an independent cohort replicated the association.

The PCR had 60 Vbeta and 13 Jbeta primers. Only in-frame clones appear in the TCRdb table, and some are missing; sequencing was by immunoSEQ multiplex PCR. Of 150,000 to 200,000 clones listed, roughly 80% are singletons. The sequenced material came from PBMCs. The source of this sequence is a woman aged 45-65 years in good health and CMV-seronegative. The J gene is TRBJ1-1, the V gene TRBV15; D possibly corresponds to TRBD1 (6 bases). CDR3 DNA: TGTGCCATCGGGACACCTCTGAACACTGAAGCTTTCTTT. Protein product: CAIGTPLNTEAFF.